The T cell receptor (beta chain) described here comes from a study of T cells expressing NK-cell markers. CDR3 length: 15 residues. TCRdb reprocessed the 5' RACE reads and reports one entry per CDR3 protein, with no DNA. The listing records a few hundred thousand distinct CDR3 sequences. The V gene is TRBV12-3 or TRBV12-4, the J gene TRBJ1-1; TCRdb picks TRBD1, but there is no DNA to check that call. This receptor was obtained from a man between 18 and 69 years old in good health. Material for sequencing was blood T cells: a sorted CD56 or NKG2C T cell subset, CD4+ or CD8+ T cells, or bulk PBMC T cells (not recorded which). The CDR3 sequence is CASSKPSDRLRGAFF.